These 29 T cell receptor beta chains originate from one sample sequenced in a study of blood T cell repertoires in COVID-19. Some clones are missing from TCRdb's copy, which holds only in-frame ones; the method was immunoSEQ multiplex PCR. The table includes roughly 300,000 clones, approximately 91% detected once. The sequenced sample consisted of PBMCs or T cells enriched from blood (not recorded which). Receptors originate from a woman in her thirties or forties with acute COVID-19.

This clone was detected once. The genes are TRBV9 and TRBJ2-1, with 10 bases that match TRBD2. This CDR3 is 16 amino acids long. Looked up from germline, CDR1 is SGDLS and CDR2 is YYNGEE. Germline trimming cut 4 bases from V and 7 bases from J; bases unmatched to any gene: 11. As DNA, the CDR3 is TGTGCCAGCAGCCCCCAAGCCGGGACTAGCGCGAATGAGCAGTTCTTC. It codes for CASSPQAGTSANEQFF.

This clone has just a few counts. The same CDR3 is also encoded by other DNA sequences in this sample. The V and J genes are TRBV5-1 and TRBJ1-3, with a possible D match to TRBD1 (5 bases). V lost 2 bases, J lost 4 bases, and 10 bases lay in between. Germline values: CDR1 SGHRS, CDR2 YFSETQ. The CDR3 is 14 residues long. CDR3 loop: CASSLAGPGNTIYF. The CDR3 region has the DNA TGCGCCAGCAGCTTAGCAGGGCCCGGAAACACCATATATTTT.

V is TRBV7-2 and J is TRBJ1-1; perhaps TRBD1 as D (6 bases). CDR3 length equals 14 residues. Per the germline V gene, CDR1 is SGHTA and CDR2 is FQGNSA. Trimming cost V 4 bases and J 3 bases, with 12 bases left between them. CDR3 nucleotide sequence: TGTGCCAGCAGCTCAGGCGGGGGGCACACTGAAGCTTTCTTT. Its protein is CASSSGGGHTEAFF.

The rearrangement links TRBV27 to TRBJ2-7; 9 positions match TRBD2. CDR3 length equals 16 residues. Germline V lookup: CDR1 MNHEY, CDR2 SMNVEV (reference sequence). V dropped 10 bases and J dropped 5; count of bases not matched to a gene: 18. CDR3: CATRTSNSGRRNEQYF. CDR3 in DNA: TGTGCCACCCGAACCTCTAATAGCGGGAGAAGAAACGAGCAGTACTTC.

This rearrangement joins TRBV5-1 to TRBJ1-4, with 9 bases lining up with TRBD1. The CDR3 runs to 17 residues. V dropped 3 bases and J dropped 3; count of bases not matched to a gene: 9. CDR1 is SGHRS and CDR2 is YFSETQ in the germline V gene. The CDR3, as DNA: TGCGCCAGCAGCTCGGGGGCAAGACAGGGGGCTAATGAAAAACTGTTTTTT. It yields the protein CASSSGARQGANEKLFF.

J is TRBJ2-3 and V is TRBV19; 10 bases match TRBD2. The CDR3 has 18 residues. After removal of 10 bases from V and 2 bases from J, the junction contained 18 bases not matched to a gene. Germline values: CDR1 LNHDA, CDR2 SQIVND (reference sequence). CDR3 sequence reads: CATHGIAGGRGATDTQYF. The CDR3 nucleotides are TGTGCCACCCACGGGATAGCGGGGGGCCGAGGGGCCACAGATACGCAGTATTTT.

The chain recombines TRBV5-1 with TRBJ2-3; D gene unclear. The CDR3 is made up of 15 amino acids. Germline values: CDR1 SGHRS, CDR2 YFSETQ. The V end lost 7 bases, the J end lost 0 bases, and 15 bases lay between the germline ends. DNA of the CDR3: TGCGCCAGCTCCCAAACGTCGACTAGCACAGATACGCAGTATTTT. It is translated as CASSQTSTSTDTQYF.

CDR3 protein: CAWMGLPGQGNTGELFF. CDR3 sequence (DNA): TGTGCCTGGATGGGCCTGCCGGGACAGGGAAACACCGGGGAGCTGTTTTTT. The J gene is TRBJ2-2, the V gene TRBV30, with 9 bases aligning to TRBD1. The CDR3 runs 17 residues. V shed 4 bases and J 2 bases; nucleotides not matched to a gene: 11. The germline gives CDR1 GTSNPN, CDR2 SVGIG (reference sequence).

The genes are TRBV28 and TRBJ1-1; unclear D gene. CDR3 length: 18 residues. CDR1 and CDR2 from the germline V gene are MDHEN and SYDVKM. Deletions cut 2 bases from V and 1 base from J, with 20 bases between. The CDR3 spells CASSLIRFTGSPNTEAFF. In nucleotides, the CDR3 is TGTGCCAGCAGTTTAATTCGGTTCACGGGGTCGCCGAACACTGAAGCTTTCTTT.

This chain connects TRBV7-2 to TRBJ2-7; 14 bases match TRBD2. There are 15 residues in the CDR3. Per germline, CDR1 SGHTA and CDR2 FQGNSA. Trimming took 3 bases from V and 9 from J; bases not matched to a gene: 7. This chain's CDR3 is CASSLGTSGRAGQYF. CDR3 DNA: TGTGCCAGCAGCTTGGGGACTAGCGGGAGAGCCGGGCAGTACTTC.

The V call is TRBV18, the J call TRBJ2-7; TRBD2 agrees at 9 bases. Germline CDR1 is KGHSH and CDR2 is LQKENI. The CDR3 loop spans 12 amino acids. V was pared by 1 base and J by 13 bases, with 5 bases of the junction left unmatched. The CDR3 nucleotides read TGTGCCAGCTCACCACTGGCGGGAGGGGGCTACTTC. Its protein is CASSPLAGGGYF.

The gene calls are TRBV4-3 and TRBJ2-1; 7 bases are a match to TRBD2. Germline V CDR1 and CDR2: LGHNA, YSLEER. V was clipped by 0 bases and J by 10 bases; unmatched bases: 12. The CDR3 has 16 residues. CDR3 protein: CASSQESGGGVGEQFF. Written as DNA, the CDR3 is TGCGCCAGCAGCCAAGAGAGTGGGGGAGGGGTTGGGGAGCAGTTCTTC.

CDR3 nucleotide sequence: TGTGCCAGCAGCTTACACAGGGTTGGGGAGGGCGAGCAGTACTTC. This encodes CASSLHRVGEGEQYF. The chain carries TRBV7-2 and TRBJ2-7, with a possible D match to TRBD2 (7 bases). CDR3 length: 15 amino acids. V was cut by 2 bases and J by 6 bases, with 17 bases left in between. Germline assignment: CDR1 SGHTA and CDR2 FQGNSA.

This chain uses TRBV12-3 or TRBV12-4 with TRBJ2-4; D is ambiguous. V was clipped by 0 bases and J by 6 bases, with 6 bases between them. The CDR3 extends over 13 amino acids. The CDR3 bases are TGTGCCAGCAGTTTAGCCGGCGGAAACATTCAGTACTTC. This translates into CASSLAGGNIQYF.

The J gene is TRBJ1-5, the V gene TRBV19; D uncertain. V lost 3 bases, J lost 4 bases, and 7 bases lay in between. The germline V gene has CDR1 LNHDA and CDR2 SQIVND (reference sequence). The CDR3 consists of 13 residues. For the CDR3, the DNA is TGTGCCAGTAGTATGAACAAAAATCAGCCCCAGCATTTT. Translation gives CASSMNKNQPQHF.

The chain joins TRBV11-3 to TRBJ2-3, with 14 positions matching TRBD2. After removal of 5 bases from V and 3 bases from J, the junction contained 10 bases not matched to a gene. Germline CDR1 is SGHNT and CDR2 is YENEEA. The CDR3 runs 18 residues. DNA for the CDR3: TGTGCCAGCAGCGAGCGACTAGCGGGAGGGCCTGGAACAGATACGCAGTATTTT. It yields the protein CASSERLAGGPGTDTQYF.

V usage is TRBV11-3 and J usage is TRBJ2-7, with 12 bases identical to TRBD1. After removal of 1 base from V and 1 base from J, the junction contained 8 bases not matched to a gene. In germline, CDR1 is SGHNT, CDR2 YENEEA. This CDR3 has 18 residues. The DNA of the CDR3 is TGTGCCAGCAGCTTAGTTGGGACAGGGGGCGGGAGATCCTACGAGCAGTACTTC. Protein product: CASSLVGTGGGRSYEQYF. Variable domain in full (rest from reference TRBV11-3 and TRBJ2-7): EAGVVQSPRYKIIEKKQPVAFWCNPISGHNTLYWYLQNLGQGPELLIRYENEEAVDDSQLPKDRFSAERLKGVDSTLKIQPAELGDSAVYLCASSLVGTGGGRSYEQYFGPGTRLTVT.

This clone was counted once. This sequence joins TRBV5-6 and TRBJ1-6; D may be TRBD1 (5 bases). CDR1 and CDR2 from the germline V gene are SGHDT and YYEEEE. The CDR3 consists of 16 residues. V dropped 3 bases and J dropped 0 bases, with 10 bases sitting between them. The CDR3 is CASSSEGSSYNSPLHF. Written as DNA, the CDR3 is TGTGCCAGCAGCTCGGAGGGGAGCTCCTATAATTCACCCCTCCACTTT. The complete variable domain, with remaining parts taken from reference TRBV5-6 and TRBJ1-6, reads DAGVTQSPTHLIKTRGQQVTLRCSPKSGHDTVSWYQQALGQGPQFIFQYYEEEERQRGNFPDRFSGHQFPNYSSELNVNALLLGDSALYLCASSSEGSSYNSPLHFGNGTRLTVT.

The chain uses TRBV25-1 and TRBJ2-4; 10 nucleotides agree with TRBD2. With 1 base clipped from V and 5 bases from J, the junction kept 5 bases outside the gene matches. Germline CDR1 reads MGHDK; CDR2 reads SYGVNS. The CDR3 totals 16 residues. The CDR3 sequence: CASSEWASGSENIQYF. The CDR3 DNA sequence: TGTGCCAGCAGTGAATGGGCTAGCGGGAGCGAAAACATTCAGTACTTC.

The chain is built from TRBV19 and TRBJ2-3; 9 nucleotides agree with TRBD2. V trimming: 1 base; J trimming: 4 bases; junction bases outside the gene matches: 6. CDR1 is LNHDA and CDR2 is SQIVND in the germline V gene (reference sequence). This CDR3 region has 16 residues. CDR3 region: CASSIAASGMADTQYF. In DNA form, the CDR3 reads TGTGCCAGTAGTATAGCGGCTAGCGGGATGGCAGATACGCAGTATTTT.

The V and J genes are TRBV4-1 and TRBJ2-2; 7 positions agree with TRBD1. Germline V gene data show CDR1 as MGHRA and CDR2 as YSYEKL. The CDR3 contains 17 residues. V shed 4 bases, J shed 0 bases, and the junction held 8 bases outside the gene matches. The CDR3 DNA follows: TGCGCCAGCAGCCTAAGGACAGGAGAAACGAACACCGGGGAGCTGTTTTTT. Residues: CASSLRTGETNTGELFF.

V gene TRBV9 combines with J gene TRBJ1-6; D might be TRBD1 (5 bases). Looked up from germline, CDR1 is SGDLS and CDR2 is YYNGEE. Trimming left V 4 bases short and J 9 bases short, with 8 bases between. There are 12 residues in the CDR3. CDR3 sequence: CASSRGISPLHF. In DNA form, the CDR3 reads TGTGCCAGCAGCCGGGGGATTTCACCCCTCCACTTT.

The gene calls are TRBV2 and TRBJ1-1; 8 bases agree with TRBD1. V shed 8 bases, J shed 7 bases, and the junction held 12 bases outside the gene matches. The CDR3 contains 14 residues. CDR1 is SNHLY, CDR2 FYNNEI, per germline. DNA of the CDR3: TGTGCCAGCCTTGTGGACAGGGCCGGTGTTGAAGCTTTCTTT. Encoded protein: CASLVDRAGVEAFF.

The V gene is TRBV5-6, the J gene TRBJ2-3, with TRBD1 as a possible D gene (5 bases). The germline V and J ends were trimmed by 4 bases and 0 bases, with 21 bases remaining between them. Germline V CDR1 and CDR2: SGHDT, YYEEEE. The CDR3 is 18 residues long. CDR3 DNA sequence: TGTGCCAGCAGCGCAGGGTCCTGGGCGACAGCTAGCACAGATACGCAGTATTTT. Its protein product is CASSAGSWATASTDTQYF. Full variable domain (missing parts from reference TRBV5-6 and TRBJ2-3): DAGVTQSPTHLIKTRGQQVTLRCSPKSGHDTVSWYQQALGQGPQFIFQYYEEEERQRGNFPDRFSGHQFPNYSSELNVNALLLGDSALYLCASSAGSWATASTDTQYFGPGTRLTVL.

The V gene is TRBV19, the J gene TRBJ1-5; D uncertain. The V gene lost 6 bases and the J gene lost 4 bases, with 25 bases spanning the gap. Germline CDR1 LNHDA, CDR2 SQIVND (reference sequence). The CDR3 sequence is 18 residues long. CDR3 in amino acids: CASSDGILVSPNNQPQHF. The DNA for the CDR3 is TGTGCCAGTAGCGACGGGATATTAGTCAGCCCAAATAATCAGCCCCAGCATTTT. The full variable domain, with the rest looked up from reference TRBV19 and TRBJ1-5, is DGGITQSPKYLFRKEGQNVTLSCEQNLNHDAMYWYRQDPGQGLRLIYYSQIVNDFQKGDIAEGYSVSREKKESFPLTVTSAQKNPTAFYLCASSDGILVSPNNQPQHFGDGTRLSIL.

The chain carries TRBV7-6 and TRBJ2-3; the match to TRBD2 covers 8 bases. Germline CDR1 reads SGHVS; CDR2 reads FNYEAQ. The V and J ends lost 1 base and 2 bases, in that order; junction bases with no gene match: 8. The CDR3 consists of 17 residues. CDR3 sequence (DNA): TGTGCCAGCAGCTTAGGAGGGGGAGCGGGAGTCACAGATACGCAGTATTTT. Protein product: CASSLGGGAGVTDTQYF.

The rearrangement uses TRBV27 and TRBJ2-7; TRBD2 might be the D (7 bases). Per the germline V gene, CDR1 is MNHEY and CDR2 is SMNVEV (reference sequence). This CDR3 comprises 14 residues. V was pared by 3 bases and J by 12 bases, with 21 bases between. The CDR3 sequence is CASSLSGRGARLYF. Written as DNA, the CDR3 is TGTGCCAGCAGTTTGTCGGGACGGGGGGCCCGGCTGTACTTC.

The V gene is TRBV6-1, the J gene TRBJ1-1; the D gene is possibly TRBD1 (5 bases). This CDR3 is built from 14 residues. Deletions cut 2 bases from V and 2 bases from J, with 9 bases between. Germline V CDR1 and CDR2: MNHNS, SASEGT. The DNA for the CDR3 is TGTGCCAGCAGTGAACTCAGGGCCAACACTGAAGCTTTCTTT. This gives the protein CASSELRANTEAFF.

This clone showed up just a few times. V gene TRBV2 combines with J gene TRBJ1-6; D might be TRBD1 (5 bases). The CDR3 is 16 amino acids. V shed 6 bases and J shed 5 bases, with 17 bases lying between them. In germline, CDR1 is SNHLY, CDR2 FYNNEI. The CDR3 region is CASSPTGVQDNSPLHF. In DNA, the CDR3 is TGTGCCAGCAGCCCTACGGGGGTTCAGGATAATTCACCCCTCCACTTT.